Listed below are T cell receptor beta chains from one sample, sequenced in a study of blood T cell repertoires in COVID-19. The protocol was immunoSEQ multiplex PCR, while the TCRdb copy is restricted to in-frame clones and leaves out a portion. The table shows 230,000 or so clones, with more than 85% occurring only once. The specimen sequenced was peripheral blood. The receptors originated from a man in his forties with active or convalescent COVID-19. Both conserved end residues are part of each CDR3. D genes are given only for firm matches. Clone size is stated in some rows and not others, as once, few, many or a class when expanded.

len	v_gene	d_gene	abundance	j_gene	CDR3nt	CDR3aa
15	TRBV10-3	TRBD1	-	TRBJ2-2	TGTGCCATCAGCACGACAGGGATAAACACCGGGGAGCTGTTTTTT	CAISTTGINTGELFF
12	TRBV3-1/TRBV3-2	-	-	TRBJ2-7	TGTGCCAGCAGCCAAGATGGGCGAGTGCAGTACTTC	CASSQDGRVQYF
15	TRBV5-1	-	-	TRBJ1-2	TGCGCCAGCAGCTTGGAACTATTCAGGGGATCTGGCTACACCTTC	CASSLELFRGSGYTF
19	TRBV29-1	-	-	TRBJ2-2	TGCAGCGTTGAACCCGTAGCTCTTGTGTTCGTGTCATTTCTCGGGGAGCTGTTTTTT	CSVEPVALVFVSFLGELFF
13	TRBV27	-	-	TRBJ2-2	TGTGCCAGCAGTTCACTGAACACCGGGGAGCTGTTTTTT	CASSSLNTGELFF
15	TRBV21-1	-	-	TRBJ2-7	TGTGCCAGCAGGGGGACTAGCGGGAGTATCTACGAGCAGTACTTC	CASRGTSGSIYEQYF
17	TRBV18	-	many	TRBJ1-5	TGTGCCAGCTCGCCCCTAGGCCAGCGGAATAGCAATCAGCCCCAGCATTTT	CASSPLGQRNSNQPQHF
13	TRBV10-1	-	-	TRBJ2-4	TGCGCCAGCAGTGAAGGCAGGAAAAACATTCAGTACTTC	CASSEGRKNIQYF
15	TRBV28	-	-	TRBJ2-5	TGTGCCAGCAGTTTAGGAACTACCCGAGAGGAGACCCAGTACTTC	CASSLGTTREETQYF
15	TRBV27	TRBD1	-	TRBJ1-5	TGTGCCAGCAGTAAGGGGACAGGGGGCAATCAGCCCCAGCATTTT	CASSKGTGGNQPQHF
13	TRBV15	-	-	TRBJ1-5	TGTGCCACCAGCAGACCCTTTGGGCGGCCCCAGCATTTT	CATSRPFGRPQHF
18	TRBV11-1	TRBD2	-	TRBJ2-3	TGTGCCAGCAGCTTAGCGCTAACTAGCGGGGGCTTCACAGATACGCAGTATTTT	CASSLALTSGGFTDTQYF
14	TRBV9	-	-	TRBJ1-1	TGTGCCAGCAGCGTAGTGGGACAGAACACTGAAGCTTTCTTT	CASSVVGQNTEAFF
15	TRBV6-1	TRBD1	-	TRBJ1-1	TGTGCCAGCAGTGATCAGGGGGCCGTGGGCACTGAAGCTTTCTTT	CASSDQGAVGTEAFF
14	TRBV5-4	TRBD1	-	TRBJ2-7	TGTGCCAGCAGCCCGACAGGGGATAACTACGAGCAGTACTTC	CASSPTGDNYEQYF
14	TRBV6-4	TRBD1	many	TRBJ2-3	TGTGCCAGCAGTGGGACAGGGGGCGCAGATACGCAGTATTTT	CASSGTGGADTQYF
13	TRBV28	-	-	TRBJ2-7	TGTGCCAGCAGTTTCCCTACGTCTTACGAGCAGTACTTC	CASSFPTSYEQYF
17	TRBV5-6	TRBD2	-	TRBJ2-3	TGTGCCAGCAGCTTGGAATACAGGGCTAGCGGGGGGTATACGCAGTATTTT	CASSLEYRASGGYTQYF
15	TRBV7-9	TRBD2	-	TRBJ2-5	TGTGCCAGCAGCTTAACCCTAGCGGGAGCAGAGACCCAGTACTTC	CASSLTLAGAETQYF
15	TRBV5-6	-	-	TRBJ1-6	TGTGCCAGCAGCTTGTTAACAGGATACGATTCACCCCTCCACTTT	CASSLLTGYDSPLHF
15	TRBV28	-	once	TRBJ1-6	TGTGCCAGCAGTTTCTGGGCAGGTACTAATTCACCCCTCCACTTT	CASSFWAGTNSPLHF
17	TRBV5-1	TRBD1	-	TRBJ1-2	TGCGCCAGCAGCTTAACCCGGGACAGGTCTCAGGGGTATGGCTACACCTTC	CASSLTRDRSQGYGYTF
13	TRBV28	-	few	TRBJ1-5	TGTGCCAGCAGTTTCAACGGGGATAGGCCCCAGCATTTT	CASSFNGDRPQHF
18	TRBV5-1	TRBD2	few	TRBJ2-3	TGCGCCAGCAGCTTGGGACTAGCGGGAGTTGCTAGCACAGATACGCAGTATTTT	CASSLGLAGVASTDTQYF
14	TRBV7-2	TRBD2	-	TRBJ2-3	TGTGCCAGCAGCTTACCCAGCGGGGGGCCGGGGCAGTATTTT	CASSLPSGGPGQYF
15	TRBV28	-	-	TRBJ1-5	TGTGCCAGCAGGTCCAGGTTCGATAGCAATCAGCCCCAGCATTTT	CASRSRFDSNQPQHF
11	TRBV27	-	-	TRBJ1-1	TGTGCCAGCACTTGGAACACTGAAGCTTTCTTT	CASTWNTEAFF
17	TRBV5-5	TRBD2	-	TRBJ2-2	TGTGCCAGCAGCTCCCTACCTAGCGGGGGGAACACCGGGGAGCTGTTTTTT	CASSSLPSGGNTGELFF
15	TRBV7-6	TRBD2	-	TRBJ2-5	TGTGCCAGCAGCCCGCGGGGGAGGGACCAAGAGACCCAGTACTTC	CASSPRGRDQETQYF
13	TRBV18	-	-	TRBJ1-4	TGTGCCAGCTCACGAACGGTGAATGAAAAACTGTTTTTT	CASSRTVNEKLFF
16	TRBV10-1	-	once	TRBJ2-1	TGCGCCAGCAGTGGCCCTCAGGGCGGCAGCTACAATGAGCAGTTCTTC	CASSGPQGGSYNEQFF
15	TRBV4-1	TRBD1	-	TRBJ2-2	TGCGCCAGCAGCCGGGGACAGGGGCCTCCCGGGGAGCTGTTTTTT	CASSRGQGPPGELFF
15	TRBV7-7	-	-	TRBJ2-1	TGTGCCAGCAGTTACGGATTGGGGCTTAACAATGAGCAGTTCTTC	CASSYGLGLNNEQFF
17	TRBV5-6	TRBD1	-	TRBJ1-6	TGTGCCAGCAGCTTCTTTGGACAGGTGATTTCTAATTCACCCCTCCACTTT	CASSFFGQVISNSPLHF
15	TRBV6-4	TRBD1	-	TRBJ2-5	TGTGCCAGCAGTGACGGGACAGGATCGCAAGAGACCCAGTACTTC	CASSDGTGSQETQYF
15	TRBV15	-	-	TRBJ1-4	TGTGCCACCAGCCGAACAGCCACGGGGGATGAAAAACTGTTTTTT	CATSRTATGDEKLFF